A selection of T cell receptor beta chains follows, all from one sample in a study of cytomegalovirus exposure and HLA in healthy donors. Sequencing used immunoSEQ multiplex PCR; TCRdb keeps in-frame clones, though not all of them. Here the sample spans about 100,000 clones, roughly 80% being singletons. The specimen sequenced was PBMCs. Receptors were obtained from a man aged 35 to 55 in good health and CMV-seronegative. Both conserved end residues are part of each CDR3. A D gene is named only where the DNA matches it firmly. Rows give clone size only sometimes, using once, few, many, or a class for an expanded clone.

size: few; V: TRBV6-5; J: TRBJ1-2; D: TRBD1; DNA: TGTGCCAGCAGGCAGACAGGGGGCCCTAACTATGGCTACACCTTC; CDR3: CASRQTGGPNYGYTF
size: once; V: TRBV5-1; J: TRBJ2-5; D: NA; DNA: TGCGCCAGCAGCTTGGTGGCAGGGGTGGGAGAGACCCAGTACTTC; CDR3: CASSLVAGVGETQYF
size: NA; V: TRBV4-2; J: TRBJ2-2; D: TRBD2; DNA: TGTGCCAGCAGCCAAGATCCTAGCGGGGGGGCGGCGAACACCGGGGAGCTGTTTTTT; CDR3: CASSQDPSGGAANTGELFF
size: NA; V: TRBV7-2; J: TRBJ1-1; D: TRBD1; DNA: TGTGCCAGCACCCGACAGGGGGATGGGACTGAAGCTTTCTTT; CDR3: CASTRQGDGTEAFF
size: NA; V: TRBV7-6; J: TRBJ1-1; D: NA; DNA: TGTGCCAGCAGCCTGCCCGGGACAAGGTCCGAATTACTTACGAACACTGAAGCTTTCTTT; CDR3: CASSLPGTRSELLTNTEAFF
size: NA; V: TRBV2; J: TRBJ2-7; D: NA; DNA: TGTGCCAGCAGTGATTTGGGACAAGGCTACGAGCAGTACTTC; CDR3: CASSDLGQGYEQYF
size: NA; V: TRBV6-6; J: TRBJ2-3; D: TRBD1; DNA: TGTGCCAGCAGTTATTCCGGACAGGGGGCAGATACGCAGTATTTT; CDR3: CASSYSGQGADTQYF
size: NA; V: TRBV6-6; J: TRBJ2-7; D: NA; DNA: TGTGCCAGCAGTTACGAAGGTGCCAGGCAGAACTTC; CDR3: CASSYEGARQNF
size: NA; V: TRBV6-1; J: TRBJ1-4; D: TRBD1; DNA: TGTGCCAGCAGGGACGACAGGGAGAGTGAAAAACTGTTTTTT; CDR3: CASRDDRESEKLFF
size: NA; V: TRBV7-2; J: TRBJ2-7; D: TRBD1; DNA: TGTGCCAGCACCTTAGGCGGACAGGTGCCAAGGGAGCAGTACTTC; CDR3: CASTLGGQVPREQYF
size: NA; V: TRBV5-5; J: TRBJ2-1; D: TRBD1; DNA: TGTGCCAGCAGCGCTGGGACAGCCGTGAATTGGTTCTTC; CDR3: CASSAGTAVNWFF
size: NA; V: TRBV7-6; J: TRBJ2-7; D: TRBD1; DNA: TGTGCCAGCAGCTTAGTAGTAGGACAGGGGTTCCACGAGCAGTACTTC; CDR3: CASSLVVGQGFHEQYF
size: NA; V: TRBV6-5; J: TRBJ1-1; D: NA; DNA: TGTGCCAGCAGTTACGAGGGGAACACTGAAGCTTTCTTT; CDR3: CASSYEGNTEAFF
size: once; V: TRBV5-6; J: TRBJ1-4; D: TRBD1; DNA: TGTGCCAGCAGCTCGAAGGGACAGCTTAATGAAAAACTGTTTTTT; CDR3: CASSSKGQLNEKLFF
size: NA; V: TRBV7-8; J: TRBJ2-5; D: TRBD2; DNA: TGTGCCAGCAGTCCCACTAGCGGGGCTCGAGAGACCCAGTACTTC; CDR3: CASSPTSGARETQYF
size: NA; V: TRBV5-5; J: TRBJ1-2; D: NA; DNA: TGTGCCAGCAGCTTGGGGGGCACAGGAGTTCGGGGCTACACCTTC; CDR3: CASSLGGTGVRGYTF
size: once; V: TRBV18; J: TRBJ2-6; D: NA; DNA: TGTGCCAGCTCACCCGCAGGGAAAAGCTCTGGGGCCAACGTCCTGACTTTC; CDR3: CASSPAGKSSGANVLTF
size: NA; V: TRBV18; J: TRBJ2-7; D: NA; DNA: TGTGCCAGCTCAAACAGGGTTCCCTACGAGCAGTACTTC; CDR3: CASSNRVPYEQYF
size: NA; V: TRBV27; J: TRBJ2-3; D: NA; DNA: TGTGCCAGCAGTACTTATAGCACAGATACGCAGTATTTT; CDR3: CASSTYSTDTQYF
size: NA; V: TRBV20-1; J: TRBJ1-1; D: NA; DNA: TGCAGTGCTAGAGCGGGGGGTGCTTTCTTT; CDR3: CSARAGGAFF
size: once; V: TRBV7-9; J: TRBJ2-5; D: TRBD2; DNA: TGTGCCAGCAGCCCCGGACTAGCGGGGGTGGTGACCCAGTACTTC; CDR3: CASSPGLAGVVTQYF
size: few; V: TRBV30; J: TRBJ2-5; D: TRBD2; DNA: TGTGCCTGGGGGGGGACTAGTGGGAGTACTCAGTACTTC; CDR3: CAWGGTSGSTQYF
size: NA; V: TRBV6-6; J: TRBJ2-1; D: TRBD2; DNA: TGTGCCAGCAGGGATCATAGCGGGGGGGGCCCCAATGAGCAGTTCTTC; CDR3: CASRDHSGGGPNEQFF
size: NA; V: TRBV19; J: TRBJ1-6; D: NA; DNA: TGTGCCAGTAGTATTAGGACATCTAATTCACCCCTCCACTTT; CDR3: CASSIRTSNSPLHF
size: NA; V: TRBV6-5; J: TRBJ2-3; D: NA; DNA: TGTGCCAGCACCTCGGTAGGGGGCACAGATACGCAGTATTTT; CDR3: CASTSVGGTDTQYF
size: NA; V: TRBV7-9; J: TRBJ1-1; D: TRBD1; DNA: TGTTCCAGCAGCTACGGACAGGGTACTGAAGCTTTCTTT; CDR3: CSSSYGQGTEAFF
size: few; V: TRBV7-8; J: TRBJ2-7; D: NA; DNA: TGTGCCAGCAGCCCATCCTACGAGCAGTACTTC; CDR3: CASSPSYEQYF
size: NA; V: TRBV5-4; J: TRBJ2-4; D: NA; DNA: TGTGCCAGCAGCTTGTGGGGGGGCACCAAAAACATTCAGTACTTC; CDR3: CASSLWGGTKNIQYF
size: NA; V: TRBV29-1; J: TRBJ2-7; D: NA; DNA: TGCAGCGTCGCCCCTTGGGAGACACCTACCTACGAGCAGTACTTC; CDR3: CSVAPWETPTYEQYF
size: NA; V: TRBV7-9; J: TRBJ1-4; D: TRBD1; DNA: TGTGCCAGCAGCCCCGACAGGGGAGGAGTCGGTGAAAAACTGTTTTTT; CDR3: CASSPDRGGVGEKLFF
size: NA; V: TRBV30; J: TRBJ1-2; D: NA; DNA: TGTGCCTGGATACCAGTGGGACAATACCTCTATGGCTACACCTTC; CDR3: CAWIPVGQYLYGYTF
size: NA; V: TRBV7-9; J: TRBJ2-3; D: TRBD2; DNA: TGTTCCAGCAGCGCCGGACTAGCGGGGGAGGATACGCAGTATTTT; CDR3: CSSSAGLAGEDTQYF
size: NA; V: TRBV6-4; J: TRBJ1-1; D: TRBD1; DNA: TGTGCCAGCAGCCCGGGACAGGGGATAGGGACTGAAGCTTTCTTT; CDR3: CASSPGQGIGTEAFF
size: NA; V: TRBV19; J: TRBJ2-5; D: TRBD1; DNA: TGTGCCAGTAGTAACCGACAGGGCGAGACCCAGTACTTC; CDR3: CASSNRQGETQYF
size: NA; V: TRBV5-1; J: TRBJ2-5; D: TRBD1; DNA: TGCGCCAGCAGCCCCCTGACAGGGCCTGGCGGGGAGACCCAGTACTTC; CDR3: CASSPLTGPGGETQYF
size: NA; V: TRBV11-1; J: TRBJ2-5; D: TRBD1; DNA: TGTGCCAGCAGGTCTGACAGGGGCCAAGAGACCCAGTACTTC; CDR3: CASRSDRGQETQYF
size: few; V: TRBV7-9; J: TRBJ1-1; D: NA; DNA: TGTTCCAGCAGCCGGGGAGCTTTCTTT; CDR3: CSSSRGAFF
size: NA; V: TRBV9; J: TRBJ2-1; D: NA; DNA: TGTGCCAGCAGCGAGAGACGGGGGAGCTCCTACAATGAGCAGTTCTTC; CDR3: CASSERRGSSYNEQFF
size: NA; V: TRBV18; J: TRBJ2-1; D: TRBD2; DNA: TGTGCCAGCTCACTCTACGGGGGAGGGGATGAGCAGTTCTTC; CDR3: CASSLYGGGDEQFF
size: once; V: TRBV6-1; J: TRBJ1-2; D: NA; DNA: TGTGCCAGCAGTGAAGCGCTGATAGGGGGGGATGGCTACACCTTC; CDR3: CASSEALIGGDGYTF
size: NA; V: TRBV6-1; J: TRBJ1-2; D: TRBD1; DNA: TGTGCCAGCAGTGAAGCACAGGGGATTGGCTACACCTTC; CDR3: CASSEAQGIGYTF
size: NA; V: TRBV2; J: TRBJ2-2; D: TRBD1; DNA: TGTGCCAGCAGTGTAACAGGGGCGTTTTCGAACACCGGGGAGCTGTTTTTT; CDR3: CASSVTGAFSNTGELFF
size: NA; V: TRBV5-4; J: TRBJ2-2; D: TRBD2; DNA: TGTGCCAGCAGCTTGCTCAGCGGGGGGAACACCGGGGAGCTGTTTTTT; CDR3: CASSLLSGGNTGELFF
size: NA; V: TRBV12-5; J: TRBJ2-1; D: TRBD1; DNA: TGTGCTAGTGGCCTCTCAACAGGGGGCGCCTACAATGAGCAGTTCTTC; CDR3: CASGLSTGGAYNEQFF
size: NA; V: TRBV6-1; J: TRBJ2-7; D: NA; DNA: TGTGCCAGCAGTACTACCTACGAGCAGTACTTC; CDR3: CASSTTYEQYF
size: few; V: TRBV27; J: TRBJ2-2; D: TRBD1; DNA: TGTGCCAGCAGTTTATTTGGGACAGCCCCCGGGGAGCTGTTTTTT; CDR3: CASSLFGTAPGELFF
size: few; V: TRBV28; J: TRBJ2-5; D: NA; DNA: TGTGCCAGCAGCTCTGCCCGACAGGGAGGCCAAGAGACCCAGTACTTC; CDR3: CASSSARQGGQETQYF
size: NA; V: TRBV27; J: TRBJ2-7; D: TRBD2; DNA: TGTGCCAGCAGTTTACTGCGGGGGGTCTCCTACGAGCAGTACTTC; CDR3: CASSLLRGVSYEQYF
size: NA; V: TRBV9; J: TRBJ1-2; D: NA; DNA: TGTGCCAGCAGCGGGTGGGGGCTGGAGGATAACTATGGCTACACCTTC; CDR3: CASSGWGLEDNYGYTF
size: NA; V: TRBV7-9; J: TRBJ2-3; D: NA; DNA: TGTTCCAGCAGCTTATCAGTTACAGATACGCAGTATTTT; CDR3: CSSSLSVTDTQYF
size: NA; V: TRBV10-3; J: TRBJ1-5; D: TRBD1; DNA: TGTGCCATCAGTTCGAATCCGGACAGGGTGCATCAGCCCCAGCATTTT; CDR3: CAISSNPDRVHQPQHF
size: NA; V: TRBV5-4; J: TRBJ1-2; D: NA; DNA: TGTGCCAGCAGGGTCGGTGCAGGGATCGACTATGGCTACACCTTC; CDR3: CASRVGAGIDYGYTF
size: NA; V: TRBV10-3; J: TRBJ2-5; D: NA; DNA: TGTGCCATCAGTGAGTCAGGGCACAGGGAGACCCAGTACTTC; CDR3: CAISESGHRETQYF
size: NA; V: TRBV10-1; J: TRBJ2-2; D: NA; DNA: TGCGCCAGCGCAGGGGTCTCCGGGGAGCTGTTTTTT; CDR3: CASAGVSGELFF
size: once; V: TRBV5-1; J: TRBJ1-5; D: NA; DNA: TGCGCCAGCAGCTTGGCACCCTCAGGGGACAACCAGCCCCAGCATTTT; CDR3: CASSLAPSGDNQPQHF
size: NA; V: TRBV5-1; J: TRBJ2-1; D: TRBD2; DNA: TGCGCCAGCAGCCCGGCGGGGGGATACAATGAGCAGTTCTTC; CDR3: CASSPAGGYNEQFF
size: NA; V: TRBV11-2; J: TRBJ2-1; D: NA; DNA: TGTGCCAGCAGCTTAGGCGGGACCGATGAGCAGTTCTTC; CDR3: CASSLGGTDEQFF
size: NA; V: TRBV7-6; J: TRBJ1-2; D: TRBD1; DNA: TGTGCCAGCAGCTTAGGGTCCCGGGACAGCTATGGCTACACCTTC; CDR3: CASSLGSRDSYGYTF